This TCR beta chain is from a study of shared clonotypes between healthy human individuals. This was a deep-level run. Unsorted PBMC DNA was sequenced on ten immunoSEQ deep assay plates. Per the authors' pipeline: There were no quality scores in the junction-only immunoSEQ sequences, so filtering differed. Produced via immunoSEQ multiplex PCR; TCRdb's table is partial and in-frame only. The DNA was the basis for D and trimming; V, J and clone size are from that table. The sample has about half a million clones; approximately 79% are singletons. Germline CDR1 SNHLY, CDR2 FYNNEI. This CDR3 is 14 amino acids long. Trimming removed 2 bases from V and 6 bases from J; junction bases left unmatched: 4.

This rearrangement joins TRBV2 to TRBJ2-7, with 10 positions matching TRBD2. The sample taken for sequencing was PBMCs. The sequence was obtained from a woman aged 40 to 49 in good health. Some clones in this sample may be carry-over from other donors' samples. The CDR3 DNA is TGTGCCAGCAGTGAACCAGCGGGAGGGCCCGAGCAGTACTTC. Encoded protein: CASSEPAGGPEQYF.